The 17 T cell receptor beta chains reported below all come from one sample, sequenced in a study of radiotherapy plus CTLA-4 blockade in lung cancer. Produced via immunoSEQ multiplex PCR; TCRdb's table is partial and in-frame only. Among around 42,000 clones, over 55% were seen once, and the ten largest hold around 18%. The sample was peripheral blood, taken from a patient treated with radiotherapy plus ipilimumab. All receptors come from a human donor with non-small cell lung cancer who had a partial response to radiotherapy plus ipilimumab.

The CDR3 DNA is TGCGCCAGCAGCCCCCAGTATAACACTGAAGCTTTCTTT. Its protein product is CASSPQYNTEAFF. The V gene is TRBV5-1, the J gene TRBJ1-1, with D uncertain. The CDR3 length is 13 residues. In germline, CDR1 is SGHRS, CDR2 YFSETQ. V was trimmed by 4 bases and J by 2 bases, leaving 9 bases between them.

The CDR3 protein is CASTPYRGTGELFF. DNA of the CDR3: TGTGCCAGCACACCTTACAGGGGCACCGGGGAGCTGTTTTTT. V usage is TRBV9 and J usage is TRBJ2-2, with 7 nucleotides matching TRBD1. After removal of 6 bases from V and 4 bases from J, the junction contained 6 bases not matched to a gene. The germline V gene has CDR1 SGDLS and CDR2 YYNGEE. The CDR3 totals 14 residues.

The chain joins TRBV30 to TRBJ2-2; no clear D. The CDR3 loop spans 13 amino acids. Germline V gene lookup returns CDR1 GTSNPN and CDR2 SVGIG (reference sequence). V gave up 0 bases and J gave up 4 bases, with 6 bases separating them. For the CDR3, the DNA is TGTGCCTGGAGTGTAATCCGCACCGGGGAGCTGTTTTTT. Translation gives CAWSVIRTGELFF.

The rearrangement uses TRBV5-1 and TRBJ2-3; perhaps TRBD2 as D (7 bases). CDR1 SGHRS and CDR2 YFSETQ come from the germline V gene. The CDR3 extends over 14 amino acids. Trimming pared 3 bases from V and 6 bases from J, leaving 14 bases between. CDR3 sequence (DNA): TGCGCCAGCAGCTCCACCGGGGGGCAGGATACGCAGTATTTT. Translation gives CASSSTGGQDTQYF.

The chain recombines TRBV7-3 with TRBJ2-7; tentative D call: TRBD1 (6 bases). V gave up 2 bases and J gave up 0 bases, with 8 bases separating them. This CDR3 region has 14 residues. Germline values: CDR1 SGHTA, CDR2 FQGTGA. CDR3 sequence: CASSLSDSSYEQYF. Written as DNA, the CDR3 is TGTGCCAGCAGCTTATCGGACAGCTCCTACGAGCAGTACTTC.

The chain has TRBV4-3 and TRBJ1-2, with D possibly matching TRBD1 (5 bases). Germline V gene data show CDR1 as LGHNA and CDR2 as YSLEER. This CDR3 spans 16 amino acids. V shed 0 bases and J shed 3 bases, with 14 bases lying between them. The CDR3 nucleotides read TGCGCCAGCAGCCAAGATATTGGGGAGGGGTACTATGGCTACACCTTC. Translation gives CASSQDIGEGYYGYTF.

V is TRBV11-2 and J is TRBJ1-1; 7 bases line up with TRBD1. Germline-derived CDR1 and CDR2 are SGHAT and FQNNGV. V gave up 1 base and J gave up 5 bases; unmatched junction bases: 7. The CDR3 has 15 residues. The chain's CDR3 is CASSLAGGRGTEAFF. DNA of the CDR3: TGTGCCAGCAGCTTAGCCGGGGGCAGGGGGACTGAAGCTTTCTTT.

The V gene is TRBV14, the J gene TRBJ2-1, with D perhaps TRBD2 (5 bases). The CDR3 is made up of 14 amino acids. In germline, CDR1 is SGHDN, CDR2 FVKESK. V lost 0 bases, J lost 8 bases, and 11 bases lay in between. The CDR3: CASSQDRGSDEQFF. DNA of the CDR3: TGTGCCAGCAGCCAAGATCGTGGGAGTGATGAGCAGTTCTTC.

The chain carries TRBV2 and TRBJ2-7; a possible D gene is TRBD1 (6 bases). The V and J ends lost 3 bases and 3 bases respectively, with 12 bases between them. Germline-derived CDR1 and CDR2 are SNHLY and FYNNEI. This CDR3 has 14 residues. The DNA of the CDR3 is TGTGCCAGCAGTGAGCAGGGGTTGGGCTACGAGCAGTACTTC. Translation: CASSEQGLGYEQYF.

The chain employs TRBV11-1 and TRBJ1-1; D ambiguous. Trimming removed 2 bases from V and 11 bases from J, with 12 bases in between. The CDR3 totals 12 residues. Germline CDR1 is SGHAT and CDR2 is FQDESV (reference sequence). The CDR3 nucleotides read TGTGCCAGCAGCTTAAGTAGCTCCGGGGCTTTCTTT. Translation gives CASSLSSSGAFF.

This clone was observed a few times. The chain couples TRBV5-1 to TRBJ2-6; TRBD2 agrees at 9 bases. This CDR3 spans 17 amino acids. Looked up from germline, CDR1 is SGHRS and CDR2 is YFSETQ. V lost 1 base and J lost 2; bases outside the gene matches: 4. CDR3 sequence: CASSLLAGATGANVLTF. The CDR3 DNA reads TGCGCCAGCAGCTTGTTAGCGGGGGCAACTGGGGCCAACGTCCTGACTTTC.

This chain joins TRBV5-1 and TRBJ2-7; TRBD2 matches 9 bases. The CDR3 has 13 amino acids. Germline loops: CDR1 SGHRS, CDR2 YFSETQ. Unmatched junction bases numbered 6, after V lost 0 bases and J lost 11 bases. This CDR3 is CASSLGLAGREYF. CDR3 in DNA: TGCGCCAGCAGCTTGGGGCTAGCGGGGCGAGAGTACTTC. The full variable domain, completed using reference TRBV5-1 and TRBJ2-7, is KAGVTQTPRYLIKTRGQQVTLSCSPISGHRSVSWYQQTPGQGLQFLFEYFSETQRNKGNFPGRFSGRQFSNSRSEMNVSTLELGDSALYLCASSLGLAGREYFGPGTRLTVT.

The V call is TRBV7-9, the J call TRBJ2-5, with TRBD1 matching 8 bases. This CDR3 is 15 amino acids long. The germline V gene encodes CDR1 SEHNR and CDR2 FQNEAQ (reference sequence). Trimming removed 0 bases from V and 5 bases from J; junction bases left unmatched: 5. The CDR3, as DNA: TGTGCCAGCAGCTTAGCGCGGACAGGGTTGGAGACCCAGTACTTC. Translation gives CASSLARTGLETQYF.

V usage is TRBV14 and J usage is TRBJ1-5; D is uncertain. The CDR3 totals 13 residues. Germline V gene data show CDR1 as SGHDN and CDR2 as FVKESK. With 3 bases removed from V and 4 bases from J, the gap between germline ends came to 7 bases. CDR3 sequence reads: CASSQRMNQPQHF. The CDR3 DNA sequence: TGTGCCAGCAGCCAGAGGATGAATCAGCCCCAGCATTTT.

Only a few counts were recorded for this clone. The chain couples TRBV7-8 to TRBJ2-5; TRBD2 aligns across 8 bases. Germline lookup yields CDR1 SGHVS and CDR2 FQNEAQ. This CDR3 is built from 17 residues. Trimming removed 5 bases from V and 1 base from J; junction bases left unmatched: 12. The CDR3 sequence is CASSPRGSGEIQETQYF. Here the CDR3 DNA reads TGTGCCAGCAGCCCGCGGGGTAGCGGGGAGATCCAAGAGACCCAGTACTTC.

J is TRBJ2-3 and V is TRBV7-3; D is ambiguous. Germline V gene lookup returns CDR1 SGHTA and CDR2 FQGTGA. V was shortened by 1 base and J by 6 bases, with 11 bases between the two germline ends. The CDR3 extends over 14 amino acids. This CDR3 reads CASSLNPAADTQYF. The CDR3 bases are TGTGCCAGCAGCTTAAACCCCGCCGCGGATACGCAGTATTTT.

The CDR3 region is CAWSDRDRGLLNEKLFF. The CDR3 nucleotides are TGTGCCTGGAGTGACCGGGACAGGGGGCTACTTAATGAAAAACTGTTTTTT. This sequence joins TRBV30 and TRBJ1-4, with 12 bases matching TRBD1. The germline V gene encodes CDR1 GTSNPN and CDR2 SVGIG (reference sequence). J gave up 4 bases and V 1 base, and 7 bases lay outside the gene matches. The CDR3 runs 17 residues.